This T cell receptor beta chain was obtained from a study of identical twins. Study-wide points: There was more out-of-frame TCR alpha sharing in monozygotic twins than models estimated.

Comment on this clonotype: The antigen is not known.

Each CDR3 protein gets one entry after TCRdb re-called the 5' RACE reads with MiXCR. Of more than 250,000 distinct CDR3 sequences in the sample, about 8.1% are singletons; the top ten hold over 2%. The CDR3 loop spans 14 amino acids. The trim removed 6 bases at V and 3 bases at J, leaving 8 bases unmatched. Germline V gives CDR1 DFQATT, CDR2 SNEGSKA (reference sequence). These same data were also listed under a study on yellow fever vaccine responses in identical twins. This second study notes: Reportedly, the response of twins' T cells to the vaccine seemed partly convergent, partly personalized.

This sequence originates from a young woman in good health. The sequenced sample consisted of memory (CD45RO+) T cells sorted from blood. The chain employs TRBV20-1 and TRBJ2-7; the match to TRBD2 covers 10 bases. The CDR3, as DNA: TGCAGTGCCCGGACGTCTAGCGGGGGCTACGAGCAGTACGTC. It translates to CSARTSSGGYEQYV.